This T cell receptor beta chain was retrieved from a study of shared clonotypes between healthy human individuals. Across the study: Researchers drew samples from two women and three men aged 18 to 49. Plates per donor: three CD4 naive, three CD4 memory, two CD8 naive, one CD8 memory.

Remarks on this clone: The antigen is not known.

Only in-frame clones appear in the TCRdb table, and some are missing; sequencing was by immunoSEQ multiplex PCR. The data contain 950,000 to 1,100,000 clones, under 80% of them seen just once; the ten biggest clones take up roughly 1.4%. Healthy adults negative for HIV, lacking recent acute infections or vaccinations, served as donors. Germline V CDR1 and CDR2: SGHNT, YYREEE (reference sequence). V gave up 4 bases and J gave up 6 bases; unmatched junction bases: 9. This CDR3 comprises 16 residues. Findings and caveats of the study: Represented genetic and exposure-history diversity was restricted by having few donors.

The receptor's source is a man between 18 and 29 years old in good health. The chain combines TRBV5-4 with TRBJ2-3, with 12 bases matching TRBD2. The specimen was memory CD4+ T cells sorted from blood. The subset here: CD45RA-negative fraction. The CDR3 DNA sequence: TGTGCCAGCAGCCTCCAGACTAGCGGGGGCCCCGATACGCAGTATTTT. Translation: CASSLQTSGGPDTQYF.